The text below deals with one T cell receptor beta chain. Its specificity is unknown. Germline loops: CDR1 SGHTA, CDR2 FQGTGA. Trimming pared 5 bases from V and 1 base from J, leaving 14 bases between. This CDR3 has 15 residues. TCR beta libraries were prepared from cDNA with unique molecular identifiers. Approximately 500,000 cDNA molecules were recovered from an input of about 1 to 10 million T cells. TCRdb re-analysed the PCR reads in MiXCR, keeping a single row per CDR3 protein. Of 380,000 or so distinct CDR3 sequences listed, less than 35% were seen once; the top ten hold 13%. These data are taken from a study of post-analysis software for immune sequencing data. Overall study: Progressive-relapsing, secondary progressive and relapsing-remitting multiple sclerosis were among the disease courses included.

Study conclusions and caveats: Controls had lower frequencies than patients of a handful of TRBV segments, which included TRBV5-6, TRBV5-1 and TRBV20-1.

Sample: blood. The chain combines TRBV7-3 with TRBJ1-2; D might be TRBD1 (5 bases). The TCR was taken from a girl between 10 and 17 years old with multiple sclerosis. The CDR3 region has the DNA TGTGCCAGCAGCCCCCAGGGAGTTGGTAACTATGGCTACACCTTC. It is translated as CASSPQGVGNYGYTF.